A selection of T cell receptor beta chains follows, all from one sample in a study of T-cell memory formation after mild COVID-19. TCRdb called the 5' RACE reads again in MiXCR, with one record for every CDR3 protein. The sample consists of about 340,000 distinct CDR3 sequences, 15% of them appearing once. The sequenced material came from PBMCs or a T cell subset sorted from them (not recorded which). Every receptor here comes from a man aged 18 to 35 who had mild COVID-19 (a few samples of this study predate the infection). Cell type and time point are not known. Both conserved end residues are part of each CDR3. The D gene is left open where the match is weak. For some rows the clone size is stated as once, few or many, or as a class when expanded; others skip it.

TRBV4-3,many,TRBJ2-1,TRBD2,CASSRHLAGVYNEQFF,TGCGCCAGCAGCCGACACCTAGCGGGGGTTTATAATGAGCAGTTCTTC
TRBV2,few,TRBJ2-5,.,CASSPTTGQETQYF,TGTGCCAGCAGTCCCACGACGGGCCAAGAGACCCAGTACTTC
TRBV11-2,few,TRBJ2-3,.,CASSLPPRLGADTQYF,TGTGCCAGCAGCCTCCCCCCAAGACTAGGAGCAGATACGCAGTATTTT
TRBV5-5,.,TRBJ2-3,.,CASSLNRIRSDTQYF,TGTGCCAGCAGCTTGAACAGAATAAGATCAGATACGCAGTATTTT
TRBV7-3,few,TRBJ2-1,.,CASSTPTGAGNEQFF,TGTGCCAGCAGCACGCCAACGGGGGCGGGCAATGAGCAGTTCTTC
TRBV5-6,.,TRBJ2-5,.,CASSFGGPSQETQYF,TGTGCCAGCAGCTTTGGGGGCCCCAGCCAAGAGACCCAGTACTTC
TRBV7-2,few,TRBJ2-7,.,CASSEFGGYEQYF,TGTGCCAGCAGCGAATTTGGGGGGTACGAGCAGTACTTC
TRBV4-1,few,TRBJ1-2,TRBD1,CASSRTGYGYTF,TGCGCCAGCAGCCGGACAGGGTATGGCTACACCTTC
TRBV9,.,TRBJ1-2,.,CASSVGGDGYTF,TGTGCCAGCAGCGTAGGAGGGGATGGCTACACCTTC
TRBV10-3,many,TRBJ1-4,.,CAISESGGEEKLFF,TGTGCCATCAGTGAGTCTGGAGGGGAGGAAAAACTGTTTTTT
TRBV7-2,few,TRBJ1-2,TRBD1,CASSARTGSTYGYTF,TGTGCCAGCAGCGCCCGGACAGGGAGCACCTATGGCTACACCTTC
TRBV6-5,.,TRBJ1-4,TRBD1,CASSLTGIVEKLFF,TGTGCCAGCAGTTTGACAGGGATTGTTGAAAAACTGTTTTTT
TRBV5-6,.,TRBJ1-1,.,CASSRGGIHEAFF,TGTGCCAGCAGCCGAGGAGGGATTCATGAAGCTTTCTTT
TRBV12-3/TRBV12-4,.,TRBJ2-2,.,CASSTTAGELFF,TGTGCCAGCAGCACTACCGCCGGGGAGCTGTTTTTT
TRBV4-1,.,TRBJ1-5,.,CASSQAQGNQPQHF,TGCGCCAGCAGCCAAGCCCAGGGGAATCAGCCCCAGCATTTT
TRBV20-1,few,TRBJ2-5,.,CSARSVTSQETQYF,TGCAGTGCTAGATCGGTCACAAGCCAAGAGACCCAGTACTTC
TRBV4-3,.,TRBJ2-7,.,CASSQESVPGSYEQYF,TGCGCCAGCAGCCAAGAAAGCGTCCCGGGCTCCTACGAGCAGTACTTC
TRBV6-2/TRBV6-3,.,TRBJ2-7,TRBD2,CASSYWEGSRPFGLYEQYF,TGTGCCAGCAGTTACTGGGAGGGTAGCAGACCCTTCGGCTTGTACGAGCAGTACTTC
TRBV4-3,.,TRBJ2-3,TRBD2,CASSTRGGRVDTQYF,TGCGCCAGCAGCACTCGGGGGGGGCGGGTAGATACGCAGTATTTT
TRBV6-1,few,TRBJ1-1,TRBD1,CASSEEGGGAVTEAFF,TGTGCCAGCAGTGAAGAGGGAGGGGGCGCAGTCACTGAAGCTTTCTTT
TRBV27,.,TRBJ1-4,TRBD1,CASRRGQGAGTNEKLFF,TGTGCCAGCAGGCGCGGACAGGGGGCAGGAACTAATGAAAAACTGTTTTTT
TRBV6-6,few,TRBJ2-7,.,CASSTGRSSYEQYF,TGTGCCAGCAGTACAGGGCGATCCTCCTACGAGCAGTACTTC
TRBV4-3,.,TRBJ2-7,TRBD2,CASSQASGEYEQYF,TGCGCCAGCAGCCAAGCTAGCGGGGAGTACGAGCAGTACTTC
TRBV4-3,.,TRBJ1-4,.,CASSQDSVYQGIVWVEKLFF,TGCGCCAGCAGCCAAGATTCAGTCTACCAGGGGATCGTATGGGTTGAAAAACTGTTTTTT
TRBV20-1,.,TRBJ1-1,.,CSARDDRSTEAFF,TGCAGTGCTAGGGACGACAGGTCCACTGAAGCTTTCTTT
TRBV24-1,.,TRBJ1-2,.,CATSDPDIYYGYTF,TGTGCCACCAGTGATCCGGACATCTACTATGGCTACACCTTC
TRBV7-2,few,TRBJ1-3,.,CASSFRGYGNTIYF,TGTGCCAGCAGCTTTAGGGGTTATGGAAACACCATATATTTT
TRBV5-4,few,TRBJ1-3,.,CASSIRDHGPGNTIYF,TGTGCCAGCAGCATCCGGGACCACGGACCGGGAAACACCATATATTTT
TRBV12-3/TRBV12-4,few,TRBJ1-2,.,CASSLTGHYGYTF,TGTGCCAGCAGTTTAACCGGTCACTATGGCTACACCTTC
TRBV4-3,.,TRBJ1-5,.,CASSQEMSDSNQPQHF,TGCGCCAGCAGCCAAGAAATGTCGGACAGCAATCAGCCCCAGCATTTT
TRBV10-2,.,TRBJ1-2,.,CASSESTGLIFF,TGCGCCAGCAGTGAATCGACAGGTCTAATCTTCTTC
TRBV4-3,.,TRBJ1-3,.,CASSQGPGGGAPGNTIYF,TGCGCCAGCAGCCAAGGGCCGGGGGGAGGGGCCCCTGGAAACACCATATATTTT
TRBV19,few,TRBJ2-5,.,CASSILGQETQYF,TGTGCCAGTAGTATTTTGGGGCAAGAGACCCAGTACTTC
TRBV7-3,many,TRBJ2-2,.,CASSLGSTGELFF,TGTGCCAGCAGCTTAGGGAGTACCGGGGAGCTGTTTTTT
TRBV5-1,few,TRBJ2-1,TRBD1,CASSEGQGPYNEQFF,TGCGCCAGCAGCGAGGGACAGGGACCCTACAATGAGCAGTTCTTC
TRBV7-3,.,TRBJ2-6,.,CASSSLGASGANVLTF,TGTGCCAGCAGCTCCCTAGGGGCTTCTGGGGCCAACGTCCTGACTTTC